This entry describes one TCR beta chain. The antigen is not known. Based on clinical symptoms, serum thyroxine and TRAb, thyroid ultrasound and orbital computed tomography, diagnoses were reached. This entry belongs to a study of T cells in Graves' hyperthyroidism and ophthalmopathy. The CDR3 regions of TCR beta were amplified from RNA transcripts. Using the HTBI primer set, a first-round RT-PCR was run on the TCR CDR3. TCRdb processed the multiplex PCR reads anew with MiXCR; each CDR3 protein has one entry. The profile shows around 760,000 distinct CDR3 sequences, roughly a third of them singletons. V lost 3 bases and J lost 4, with 15 bases in between. This CDR3 has 15 residues. Germline V gene data show CDR1 as MNHEY and CDR2 as SVGAGI. Overall study results and limits: Researchers found most expanded thyroid clonotypes above 0.001 in blood as well. Ophthalmopathy, which appeared later, was predicted by the model a median about 6 months before onset.

The source material was blood. The rearrangement links TRBV6-5 to TRBJ1-1; no firm D call. The clonotype was recovered from a woman aged 40 to 55 with Graves' hyperthyroidism. The DNA for the CDR3 is TGTGCCAGCAGTTATAGTGTTGGGAGTGGCACTGAAGCTTTCTTT. Translated: CASSYSVGSGTEAFF.